This note documents a single T cell receptor beta chain sequence. The target antigen is unknown. This CDR3 has 17 residues. The V end lost 5 bases, the J end lost 0 bases, and 17 bases lay between the germline ends. From germline, CDR1 is MGHRA and CDR2 YSYEKL. The PCR contained 60 Vbeta and 13 Jbeta primers. Here immunoSEQ multiplex PCR was the method, and the copy in TCRdb shows in-frame clones only, minus some. The sample contains about 150,000 clones, roughly 70% of which appear only once. This sample stems from a study of cytomegalovirus exposure and HLA in healthy donors. Whole-study results and caveats: Earlier analysis found most TCR beta V segments productive about 87% or about 30% of the time. CMV serostatus was the only recorded immune exposure for donors.

The TCR comes from a man aged 25 to 40 in good health and CMV-seronegative. This chain links TRBV4-1 with TRBJ1-3; D possibly corresponds to TRBD1 (5 bases). The material sequenced was PBMCs. The CDR3 here is CASSLQEGAISGNTIYF. DNA for the CDR3: TGCGCCAGCAGCTTACAGGAAGGCGCAATCTCTGGAAACACCATATATTTT.